The rows below give T cell receptor beta chains drawn from one sample of a study of T cells in tuberculosis. Some clones are missing from TCRdb's copy, which holds only in-frame ones; the method was immunoSEQ multiplex PCR. Of over 40,000 clones listed, 95% are singletons. What was sequenced was PBMCs. Every receptor here comes from a donor between 10 and 35 years old with latent tuberculosis or without tuberculosis infection. CDR3s include the opening cysteine and the closing phenylalanine or tryptophan. Fields, in order: V gene, clone size, J gene, D gene, CDR3 DNA, CDR3 protein. The D gene is left open where the match is weak. Part of the rows lack a size; the others show once, few, many or a class for expanded clones.

>TRBV5-4|-|TRBJ2-1|TRBD2
TGTGCCAGCAGCTCCGGGGGTTCTAGCGGGGCCTACAATGAGCAGTTCTTC
CASSSGGSSGAYNEQFF
>TRBV6-1|-|TRBJ2-3|-
TGTGCCAGCAGTGAAGCGTATCCAGGCACAGATACGCAGTATTTT
CASSEAYPGTDTQYF
>TRBV28|-|TRBJ1-6|-
TGTGCCAGCAGTAAAGGGGAGGACTATAATTCACCCCTCCACTTT
CASSKGEDYNSPLHF
>TRBV7-9|-|TRBJ2-5|-
TGTGCCAGCAGCTTAGGTGGGGAGTACCAAGAGACCCAGTACTTC
CASSLGGEYQETQYF
>TRBV30|-|TRBJ2-5|-
TGTGCCTTGGGACTCCGTCCCCCAGAGACCCAGTACTTC
CALGLRPPETQYF
>TRBV29-1|-|TRBJ1-2|-
TGCAGCGCCCATGACGCCTCCGGGGTTGCGTATGGCTACACCTTC
CSAHDASGVAYGYTF
>TRBV5-4|once|TRBJ1-1|-
TGTGCCAGCAGTTGGGTTGGGGGGGAGTTTGAAGCTTTCTTT
CASSWVGGEFEAFF
>TRBV28|-|TRBJ1-2|TRBD1
TGTGCCAGCAGTTTAGACAGGGACTATGGCTACACCTTC
CASSLDRDYGYTF
>TRBV30|once|TRBJ1-4|-
TGTGCCTGGGGATCCGCGTGGCCCGCTACGAGGGCATACCGTGAAAAACTGTTTTTT
CAWGSAWPATRAYREKLFF
>TRBV5-1|-|TRBJ2-1|-
TGCGCCAGCAGCTTAGCTACTAGTGGTGAGCAGTTCTTC
CASSLATSGEQFF
>TRBV9|-|TRBJ1-1|-
TGTGCCAGCAGCGTTGGACTCAAGAACACTGAAGCTTTCTTT
CASSVGLKNTEAFF
>TRBV4-2|-|TRBJ2-2|TRBD2
TGTGCCAGCAGCCAAGAAGGACTAGCGGGGGTTACCACCGGGGAGCTGTTTTTT
CASSQEGLAGVTTGELFF
>TRBV4-3|-|TRBJ1-4|-
TGCGCCAGCAGCCTCCACAGGGCAACTAATGAAAAACTGTTTTTT
CASSLHRATNEKLFF
>TRBV4-1|once|TRBJ1-2|TRBD1
TGCGCCAGCAGCCAGGGGGGACAGCGGAGCTACACCTTC
CASSQGGQRSYTF
>TRBV19|-|TRBJ1-1|-
TGTGCCAGTAGTCCTCGGACAGCGAACACTGAAGCTTTCTTT
CASSPRTANTEAFF
>TRBV28|-|TRBJ1-2|TRBD1
TGTGCCAGCAGTCCCTCCGACAGGGCGGGTGGCTACACCTTC
CASSPSDRAGGYTF
>TRBV7-9|-|TRBJ2-5|TRBD1
TGTGCCAGCAGCTGGTCCGGGACAGGGGAAGAGACCCAGTACTTC
CASSWSGTGEETQYF
>TRBV11-2|-|TRBJ2-1|TRBD1
TGTGCCAGCAGCTTATTACAGGGGGGATACAATGAGCAGTTCTTC
CASSLLQGGYNEQFF
>TRBV5-6|-|TRBJ2-5|-
TGTGCCAGCAGCCCCTCTTCGGGCGGGGAGACCCAGTACTTC
CASSPSSGGETQYF
>TRBV5-4|-|TRBJ1-1|-
TGTGCCAGCACCGGTTACGAGGCCGGCACTGAAGCTTTCTTT
CASTGYEAGTEAFF
>TRBV5-4|-|TRBJ1-4|TRBD1
TGTGCCAGCAGCAATCAGGGGGCGGGGGAAAAACTGTTTTTT
CASSNQGAGEKLFF
>TRBV5-1|-|TRBJ2-1|TRBD2
TGCGCCAGCAGCTTGAGTAGCGGGGAGCAGTTCTTC
CASSLSSGEQFF
>TRBV7-2|-|TRBJ2-7|TRBD2
TGTGCCAGCAGCTTAAGGGCCGATAGCGGGGGAAGGGGCTACGAGCAGTACTTC
CASSLRADSGGRGYEQYF
>TRBV5-6|-|TRBJ1-1|-
TGTGCCAGCAGCTTGGTTGGACTCACTGAAGCTTTCTTT
CASSLVGLTEAFF
>TRBV27|-|TRBJ1-6|TRBD1
TGTGCCAGCAATACAGGGGGAACTTCACCCCTCCACTTT
CASNTGGTSPLHF
>TRBV10-3|-|TRBJ1-2|-
TGTGCCATCAGTGAGGTTGGGACTTCCCATGGCTACACCTTC
CAISEVGTSHGYTF
>TRBV15|-|TRBJ1-1|-
TGTGCCACCAGCAGAGATTTCGGCACTGAAGCTTTCTTT
CATSRDFGTEAFF
>TRBV7-3|-|TRBJ2-5|-
TGTGCCAGCAGCATCCGAGGACAAGAGACCCAGTACTTC
CASSIRGQETQYF
>TRBV21-1|-|TRBJ2-7|-
TGTGCCAGCAGCACCAAACAGGGGGGCGGATACGAGCAGTACTTC
CASSTKQGGGYEQYF
>TRBV15|once|TRBJ1-5|-
TGTGCCACCAGCAGTTGGGGGGGCTATCAGCCCCAGCATTTT
CATSSWGGYQPQHF
>TRBV2|-|TRBJ1-5|-
TGTGCCAGCAGCTCCGGGACACGTAGCAATCAGCCCCAGCATTTT
CASSSGTRSNQPQHF
>TRBV20-1|once|TRBJ1-2|TRBD1
TGCAGTGCTAGCGTACAGGGGGGCTACACCTTC
CSASVQGGYTF
>TRBV7-3|-|TRBJ2-3|-
TGTGCCAGCAGCCACTACAACGAGACAGTCCCCGATACGCAGTATTTT
CASSHYNETVPDTQYF
>TRBV12-1|-|TRBJ2-6|-
TGTGCCAGCAGCCACCCTCGGGACAGGTACTCTGGGGCCAACGTCCTGACTTTC
CASSHPRDRYSGANVLTF
>TRBV2|-|TRBJ2-1|-
TGTGCCAGCAGTGAAAGAGCGGGTCCCTACAATGAGCAGTTCTTC
CASSERAGPYNEQFF
>TRBV27|-|TRBJ1-1|-
TGTGCCAGCAGTACCCGGCGGGGGAACACTGAAGCTTTCTTT
CASSTRRGNTEAFF
>TRBV2|-|TRBJ2-1|-
TGTGCCAGCAAGACTAATTCCCTCTCCTACAATGAGCAGTTCTTC
CASKTNSLSYNEQFF
>TRBV7-9|-|TRBJ1-2|-
TGTGCCAGCAGCCCGCCAGGGCCTAACTATGGCTACACCTTC
CASSPPGPNYGYTF
>TRBV18|-|TRBJ1-1|-
TGTGCCAGCTCCCCCAGTGATGAAGCTTTCTTT
CASSPSDEAFF
>TRBV7-2|-|TRBJ2-1|TRBD1
TGTGCCAGCAGCTTAGTTCCGGGACAGGGAACCGAGCAGTTCTTC
CASSLVPGQGTEQFF
>TRBV30|-|TRBJ1-3|TRBD1
TGTGCCTGGGGGCGGATAACAGGGGCTGGAAACACCATATATTTT
CAWGRITGAGNTIYF
>TRBV9|-|TRBJ1-1|-
TGTGCCAGCAGCGTAGAGGGCGGGCGGAGCACTGAAGCTTTCTTT
CASSVEGGRSTEAFF
>TRBV27|-|TRBJ1-2|TRBD1
TGTGCCAGCAGTTTATCGCCGGGACAGTTCTATGGCTACACCTTC
CASSLSPGQFYGYTF
>TRBV27|once|TRBJ1-6|-
TGTGCCAGCAGTTCAGGGGTGGCTAATTCACCCCTCCACTTT
CASSSGVANSPLHF
>TRBV4-1|-|TRBJ1-2|-
TGCGCCAGCAGCCATCAGGGAAAGGTTGCTGGCTACACCTTC
CASSHQGKVAGYTF
>TRBV15|-|TRBJ2-1|TRBD1
TGTGCCACCAGCAGTGAATTACAGGGGGCCTACTACAATGAGCAGTTCTTC
CATSSELQGAYYNEQFF
>TRBV5-6|-|TRBJ2-6|TRBD1
TGTGCCAGCAGCTTGGGCAGGGGGCTGTCTGGGGCCAACGTCCTGACTTTC
CASSLGRGLSGANVLTF